This TCR beta chain was documented in a study of vaccination effects on CD4 cells after COVID-19. Overall study: Everyone in the study got two shots of either the BNT162b2 or mRNA-1273 vaccine.

Worth noting for this clone: Its antigen is not identified.

Study findings and constraints: Clones arising from infection and from vaccination showed marked clonal contraction late after vaccination.

V lost 5 bases, J lost 2 bases, and 14 bases lay in between. Germline loops: CDR1 SGHTA, CDR2 FQGNSA. This CDR3 is built from 15 residues. Data came from immunoSEQ multiplex PCR; TCRdb stores just in-frame clones and leaves some out. The sample has under 85,000 clones, approximately 81% seen once. Antigen-specific CD4+ T cells were expanded (with viral peptide pools) by the ViraFEST assay ahead of sequencing. Cultured cells yielded isolated CD4+ T cells after less than 11 days. Cultivation was performed at roughly 2 million PBMC per well with around 10 IU/ml IL-2 and around 10 ug/ml peptides added. Researchers swapped half the medium for IL-2 medium on both days 3 and 7.

The chain carries TRBV7-2 and TRBJ2-3, with D perhaps matching TRBD1 (6 bases). The receptor was isolated from a human donor who received a COVID-19 vaccine. The source was CD4+ T cells from PBMCs cultured with HCoV-229E spike peptides, collected before COVID-19 vaccination. Here the CDR3 reads CASSQTLGATDTQYF. The CDR3 DNA follows: TGTGCCAGCAGCCAAACCTTGGGGGCCACAGATACGCAGTATTTT.